This paragraph reports one T cell receptor beta chain. V lost 8 bases and J lost 5, with 22 bases in between. Germline V gene sequence: CDR1 SGHTS, CDR2 YDEGEE. The CDR3 has 15 amino acids. This entry belongs to a study of radiotherapy plus CTLA-4 blockade in lung cancer. Sequencing used immunoSEQ multiplex PCR; TCRdb keeps in-frame clones, though not all of them. The repertoire holds around 40,000 clones, 85% to 90% seen once, with roughly 5% in the top ten. The sequence came from a human donor with non-small cell lung cancer who had stable disease on radiotherapy plus ipilimumab. The chain is built from TRBV5-8 and TRBJ1-1; a possible D gene is TRBD1 (5 bases). Specimen: peripheral blood, collected from a patient treated with radiotherapy plus ipilimumab. CDR3 sequence: CARRDSRRLWTEAFF. Here the CDR3 DNA reads TGTGCCAGGCGGGACTCACGGAGGCTGTGGACTGAAGCTTTCTTT.